This TCR beta chain was obtained from a study of OX40 agonist ivuxolimab in advanced cancers. Whole-study context: Ivuxolimab, an agonist antibody against OX40 (CD134), was given to patients. Study observations and caveats: Not determined was the antigen specificity of the expanded peripheral T cells.

The CDR3 loop spans 15 amino acids. The germline V gene encodes CDR1 SGHAT and CDR2 FQNNGV. The V and J ends lost 2 bases and 6 bases respectively, with 11 bases between them. Autoimmune disease history or systemic immunosuppression meant exclusion. Samples were taken at baseline and on day 1 of cycles 4 and 7. This clone is judged medium-sized. The antigen remains undetermined. Clones were sequenced by immunoSEQ multiplex PCR, and TCRdb holds only the in-frame ones, with some missing. In the table there are approximately 88,000 clones, roughly 88% of which are singletons. The receptor was derived from an adult with an advanced solid tumor such as melanoma, head and neck, liver or kidney cancer. The sequenced sample was CD4+ or CD8+ T cells sorted from blood, obtained in a trial of the OX40 agonist ivuxolimab. The chain recombines TRBV11-2 with TRBJ1-6; the D gene is possibly TRBD1 (5 bases). CDR3 in amino acids: CASSLRGLVNSPLHF. CDR3 sequence (DNA): TGTGCCAGCAGCTTACGGGGCCTAGTTAATTCACCCCTCCACTTT.